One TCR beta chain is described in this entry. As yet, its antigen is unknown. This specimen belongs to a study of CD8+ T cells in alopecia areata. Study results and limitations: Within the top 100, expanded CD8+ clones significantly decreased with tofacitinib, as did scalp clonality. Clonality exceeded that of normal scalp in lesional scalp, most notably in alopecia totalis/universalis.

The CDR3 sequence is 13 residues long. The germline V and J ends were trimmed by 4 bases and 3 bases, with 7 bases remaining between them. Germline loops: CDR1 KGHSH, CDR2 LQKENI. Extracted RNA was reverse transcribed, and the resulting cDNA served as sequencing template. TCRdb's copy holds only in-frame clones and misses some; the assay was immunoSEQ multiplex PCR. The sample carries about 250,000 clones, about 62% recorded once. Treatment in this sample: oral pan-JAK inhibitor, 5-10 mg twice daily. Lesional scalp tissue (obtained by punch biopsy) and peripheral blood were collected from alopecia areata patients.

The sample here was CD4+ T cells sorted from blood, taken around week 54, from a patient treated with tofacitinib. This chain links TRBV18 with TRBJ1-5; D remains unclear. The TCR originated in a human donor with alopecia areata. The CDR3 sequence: CASSQEFNQPQHF. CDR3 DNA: TGTGCCAGCTCACAGGAATTCAATCAGCCCCAGCATTTT.